Each of the 18 T cell receptor beta chains below was sequenced from the same sample in a study of Graves' ophthalmopathy and Graves' hyperthyroidism. CDR3 regions of TCR beta were amplified from RNA transcripts. Second-round multiplex PCR followed a first-round RT-PCR using HTBI primers. TCRdb analysed the multiplex PCR reads with MiXCR anew, one entry per CDR3 protein. The sample carries about 400,000 distinct CDR3 sequences, over 15% recorded once. Specimen: peripheral blood. The receptors derive from a woman younger than 35 with stable Graves' hyperthyroidism.

This CDR3 is CSAMGQDIYGYTF. CDR3 in DNA: TGCAGTGCCATGGGACAGGACATCTATGGCTACACCTTC. This chain uses TRBV20-1 with TRBJ1-2, with TRBD1 matching 8 bases. The CDR3 is 13 residues long. The V segment lost 6 bases and the J segment 4 bases; nucleotides outside the gene matches: 7. In germline, CDR1 is DFQATT, CDR2 SNEGSKA (reference sequence).

Comments on this clonotype: A read error may produce the germline difference seen at one junction end. The CDR3 DNA reads as TGCGCCAGCAAATCGCAACAGGGGGCAAGTTCACCCCTCCGCTTT. It yields the protein CASKSQQGASSPLRF. This chain joins TRBV5-1 and TRBJ1-6, with TRBD1 matching 9 bases. This CDR3 has 15 residues. CDR1 SGHRS and CDR2 YFSETQ come from the germline V gene.

This clonotype was picked up many times. The chain links TRBV19 to TRBJ1-2; 9 nucleotides line up with TRBD1. This CDR3 contains 18 residues. V trimming: 6 bases; J trimming: 2 bases; junction bases outside the gene matches: 16. CDR1 LNHDA and CDR2 SQIVND come from the germline V gene (reference sequence). The CDR3 DNA is TGTGCCAGTAGGGGCTTACAGGGGGCCGCCGAAATGAACTATGGCTACACCTTC. Translation gives CASRGLQGAAEMNYGYTF.

This clonotype has at least ten counts. The CDR3 here is CASSLGRMRTEAFF. For the CDR3, the DNA is TGTGCCAGCAGCTTAGGGAGGATGCGGACTGAAGCTTTCTTT. This chain connects TRBV7-2 to TRBJ1-1, with unresolved D. The V and J ends lost 1 base and 5 bases respectively, with 11 bases between them. The germline CDR1 and CDR2 sequences are SGHTA and FQGNSA. The CDR3 consists of 14 residues.

The chain has TRBV6-2 or TRBV6-3 and TRBJ1-3; D gene ambiguous. Trimming stripped 7 bases from V and 4 bases from J, with 8 bases between. Germline CDR1 MNHEY, CDR2 SVGEGT. The CDR3 is 12 amino acids. CDR3 residues: CASTELGNTIYF. The CDR3 DNA reads TGTGCCAGCACAGAGCTCGGAAACACCATATATTTT.

The rearrangement uses TRBV9 and TRBJ2-5; D unresolved. The V end lost 0 bases, the J end lost 5 bases, and 11 bases lay between the germline ends. CDR1 and CDR2 from the germline V gene are SGDLS and YYNGEE. CDR3 length: 14 residues. The DNA for the CDR3 is TGTGCCAGCAGCGTAGAGGCAGGCCAGGAGACCCAGTACTTC. This gives the protein CASSVEAGQETQYF. Combining the CDR3 with reference TRBV9 and TRBJ2-5 gives the whole variable domain DSGVTQTPKHLITATGQRVTLRCSPRSGDLSVYWYQQSLDQGLQFLIQYYNGEERAKGNILERFSAQQFPDLHSELNLSSLELGDSALYFCASSVEAGQETQYFGPGTRLLVL.

This chain joins TRBV6-1 and TRBJ2-6; D could derive from TRBD1 or TRBD2 (5 bases each). Looked up from germline, CDR1 is MNHNS and CDR2 is SASEGT. The CDR3 spans 14 residues. V lost 8 bases and J lost 0, with 8 bases in between. The CDR3 bases are TGTGCCAGCGATGGGGGCTCTGGGGCCAACGTCCTGACTTTC. This sequence encodes CASDGGSGANVLTF.

This clonotype was seen ten or more times. This sequence joins TRBV28 and TRBJ2-7; maybe TRBD2 (6 bases). V was shortened by 3 bases and J by 3 bases, with 9 bases between the two germline ends. The CDR3 extends over 13 amino acids. Germline CDR1 and CDR2: MDHEN and SYDVKM. Here the CDR3 reads CASSLEGDYEQYF. The DNA for the CDR3 is TGTGCCAGCAGTTTGGAGGGCGACTACGAGCAGTACTTC.

This clonotype was seen at least ten times. This CDR3 reads CASRWVGNTEAFF. The CDR3 DNA reads TGTGCCAGCCGATGGGTCGGGAACACTGAAGCTTTCTTT. The V and J genes are TRBV12-3 or TRBV12-4 and TRBJ1-1, with D unresolved. Trimming cost V 8 bases and J 1 base, with 11 bases left between them. The CDR3 runs 13 residues.

Ten or more counts support this clonotype. V gene TRBV28 combines with J gene TRBJ2-6, with D unclear. Trimming stripped 6 bases from V and 2 bases from J, with 5 bases between. From germline, CDR1 is MDHEN and CDR2 SYDVKM. The CDR3 covers 13 residues. The CDR3 bases are TGTGCCAGCAGCCGAGCTGGGGCCAACGTCCTGACTTTC. Protein: CASSRAGANVLTF.

The genes are TRBV29-1 and TRBJ2-2; tentatively, D is TRBD1 (5 bases). Germline V gives CDR1 SQVTM, CDR2 ANQGSEA. The CDR3 consists of 13 residues. The V gene lost 3 bases and the J gene lost 4 bases, with 9 bases spanning the gap. In DNA form, the CDR3 reads TGCAGCGTTGACAGGGTTGGCACCGGGGAGCTGTTTTTT. Amino acid sequence: CSVDRVGTGELFF.

The CDR3 here is CASSIYDRRSGYTF. CDR3 bases: TGTGCCAGTAGTATTTATGACAGAAGATCCGGCTACACCTTC. The rearrangement joins TRBV19 to TRBJ1-2; TRBD1 might be the D (5 bases). The V and J ends lost 3 bases and 8 bases respectively, with 16 bases between them. CDR1 and CDR2 (germline): LNHDA, SQIVND (reference sequence). The CDR3 extends over 14 amino acids.

This clonotype appeared a few times. The rearrangement joins TRBV4-1 to TRBJ1-1; D is unresolved. Trimming took 1 base from V and 2 from J, leaving 14 bases between them. The CDR3 spans 16 residues. The germline CDR1 and CDR2 sequences are MGHRA and YSYEKL. The CDR3 sequence is CASSQVSMRHNTEAFF. For the CDR3, the DNA is TGCGCCAGCAGCCAAGTGAGTATGAGGCATAACACTGAAGCTTTCTTT.

In this sample, this clonotype turned up many times. The rearrangement uses TRBV7-2 and TRBJ1-2; D is ambiguous. Germline V lookup: CDR1 SGHTA, CDR2 FQGNSA. This CDR3 region has 12 residues. Trimming removed 1 base at V and 8 bases at J, with 8 bases between. CDR3 coding DNA: TGTGCCAGCAGCTTAGGATGGAGGGGCTACACCTTC. Translated: CASSLGWRGYTF.

The chain has TRBV6-2 or TRBV6-3 and TRBJ1-1; D unclear. Looked up from germline, CDR1 is MNHEY and CDR2 is SVGEGT. This CDR3 comprises 15 residues. V lost 6 bases and J lost 1, with 15 bases in between. The CDR3 region has the DNA TGTGCCAGCAGACTCAGATTGACCGCGAACACTGAAGCTTTCTTT. Its protein is CASRLRLTANTEAFF.

This clonotype was seen at least ten times. V gene TRBV28 combines with J gene TRBJ1-2, with 7 bases fitting TRBD1. Germline V gene lookup returns CDR1 MDHEN and CDR2 SYDVKM. The trim removed 5 bases at V and 3 bases at J, leaving 12 bases unmatched. The CDR3 is 16 amino acids. CDR3 nucleotide sequence: TGTGCCAGCAGTCCACCTGGGACAGTTCAGGACTATGGCTACACCTTC. Residues: CASSPPGTVQDYGYTF.

This clonotype appeared a few times. The conserved phenylalanine or tryptophan normally closing the CDR3 is absent here, so this likely arose from a read error. The chain has TRBV2 and TRBJ1-1; D gene unclear. This CDR3 has 14 amino acids. Germline values: CDR1 SNHLY, CDR2 FYNNEI. The V end lost 4 bases, the J end lost 1 base, and 10 bases lay between the germline ends. In DNA, the CDR3 is TGTGCCAGCAGTGCGGGAACCGGGAACACTGAAGCTTTCTCT. It specifies CASSAGTGNTEAFS.

Ten or more counts support this clonotype. The chain has TRBV7-9 and TRBJ1-2, with D possibly TRBD1 on 6 matching bases. Germline V gene data show CDR1 as SEHNR and CDR2 as FQNEAQ (reference sequence). The CDR3 consists of 14 residues. The V gene lost 5 bases and the J gene lost 8 bases, with 18 bases spanning the gap. As DNA, the CDR3 is TGTGCCAGCAGCCGAACGCAGGGGCCTCAGGGCTACACCTTC. It translates to CASSRTQGPQGYTF. The full variable domain, rest sourced from reference TRBV7-9 and TRBJ1-2, is DTGVSQNPRHKITKRGQNVTFRCDPISEHNRLYWYRQTLGQGPEFLTYFQNEAQLEKSRLLSDRFSAERPKGSFSTLEIQRTEQGDSAMYLCASSRTQGPQGYTFGSGTRLTVV.